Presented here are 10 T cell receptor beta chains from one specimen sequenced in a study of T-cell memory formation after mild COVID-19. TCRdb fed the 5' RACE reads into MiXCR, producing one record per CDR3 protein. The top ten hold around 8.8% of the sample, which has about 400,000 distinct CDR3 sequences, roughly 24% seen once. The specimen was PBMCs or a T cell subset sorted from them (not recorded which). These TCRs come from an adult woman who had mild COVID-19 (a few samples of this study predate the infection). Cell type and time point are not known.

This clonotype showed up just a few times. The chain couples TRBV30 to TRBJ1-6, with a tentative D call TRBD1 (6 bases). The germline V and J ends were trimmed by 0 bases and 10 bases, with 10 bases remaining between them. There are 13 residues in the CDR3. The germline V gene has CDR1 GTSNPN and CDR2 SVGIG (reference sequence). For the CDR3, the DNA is TGTGCCTGGAGTGTACAGGGAAGATCACCCCTCCACTTT. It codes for CAWSVQGRSPLHF. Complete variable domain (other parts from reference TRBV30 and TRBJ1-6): SQTIHQWPATLVQPVGSPLSLECTVEGTSNPNLYWYRQAAGRGLQLLFYSVGIGQISSEVPQNLSASRPQDRQFILSSKKLLLSDSGFYLCAWSVQGRSPLHFGNGTRLTVT.

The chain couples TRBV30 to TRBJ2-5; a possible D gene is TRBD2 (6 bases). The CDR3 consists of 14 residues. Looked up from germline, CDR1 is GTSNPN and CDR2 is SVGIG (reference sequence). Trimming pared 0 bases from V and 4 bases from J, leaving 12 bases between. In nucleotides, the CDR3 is TGTGCCTGGAGTGTTCCGACTAGTATAGAGACCCAGTACTTC. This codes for CAWSVPTSIETQYF.

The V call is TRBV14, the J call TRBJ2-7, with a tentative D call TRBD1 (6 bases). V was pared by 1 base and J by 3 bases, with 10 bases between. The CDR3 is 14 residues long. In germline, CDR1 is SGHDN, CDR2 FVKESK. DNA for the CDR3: TGTGCCAGCAGCCAAGTGACAGGATACTACGAGCAGTACTTC. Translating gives CASSQVTGYYEQYF.

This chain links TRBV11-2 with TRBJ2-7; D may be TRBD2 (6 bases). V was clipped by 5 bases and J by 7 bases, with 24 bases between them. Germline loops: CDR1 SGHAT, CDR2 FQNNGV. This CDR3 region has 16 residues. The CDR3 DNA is TGTGCCAGCAGCCCCCTGGGGCTAGCGACGACCTGGGAGCAGTACTTC. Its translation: CASSPLGLATTWEQYF. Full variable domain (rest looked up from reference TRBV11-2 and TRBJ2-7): EAGVAQSPRYKIIEKRQSVAFWCNPISGHATLYWYQQILGQGPKLLIQFQNNGVVDDSQLPKDRFSAERLKGVDSTLKIQPAKLEDSAVYLCASSPLGLATTWEQYFGPGTRLTVT.

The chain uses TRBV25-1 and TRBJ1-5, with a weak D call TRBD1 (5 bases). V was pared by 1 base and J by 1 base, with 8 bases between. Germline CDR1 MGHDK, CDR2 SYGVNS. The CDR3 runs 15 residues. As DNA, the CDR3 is TGTGCCAGCAGTGAATCCGAGGGGAGCAATCAGCCCCAGCATTTT. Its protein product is CASSESEGSNQPQHF.

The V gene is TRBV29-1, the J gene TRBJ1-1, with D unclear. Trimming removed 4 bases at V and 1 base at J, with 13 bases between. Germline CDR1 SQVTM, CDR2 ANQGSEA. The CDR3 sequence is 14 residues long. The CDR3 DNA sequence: TGCAGCGTTGTCGGCACTTACTCGAACACTGAAGCTTTCTTT. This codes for CSVVGTYSNTEAFF.

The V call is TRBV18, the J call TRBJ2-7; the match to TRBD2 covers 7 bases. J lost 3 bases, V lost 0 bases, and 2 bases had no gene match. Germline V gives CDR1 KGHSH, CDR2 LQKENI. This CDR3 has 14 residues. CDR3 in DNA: TGTGCCAGCTCACCACCGGCGGGAGACTACGAGCAGTACTTC. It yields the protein CASSPPAGDYEQYF.

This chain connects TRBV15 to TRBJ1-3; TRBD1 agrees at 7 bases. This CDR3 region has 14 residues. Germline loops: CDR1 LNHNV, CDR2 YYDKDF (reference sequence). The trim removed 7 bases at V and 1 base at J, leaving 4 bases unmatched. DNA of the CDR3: TGTGCCACCAACCCAGGGGGGTCTGGAAACACCATATATTTT. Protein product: CATNPGGSGNTIYF. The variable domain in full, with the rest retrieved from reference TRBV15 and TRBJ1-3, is DAMVIQNPRYQVTQFGKPVTLSCSQTLNHNVMYWYQQKSSQAPKLLFHYYDKDFNNEADTPDNFQSRRPNTSFCFLDIRSPGLGDTAMYLCATNPGGSGNTIYFGEGSWLTVV.

Written as DNA, the CDR3 is TGCGCCAGCAGCCAAGGGGCCGACAATGAGCAGTTCTTC. This sequence encodes CASSQGADNEQFF. The J gene is TRBJ2-1, the V gene TRBV4-1; D is unresolved. The V and J ends lost 1 base and 5 bases respectively, with 6 bases between them. Germline-derived CDR1 and CDR2 are MGHRA and YSYEKL. This CDR3 has 13 amino acids.

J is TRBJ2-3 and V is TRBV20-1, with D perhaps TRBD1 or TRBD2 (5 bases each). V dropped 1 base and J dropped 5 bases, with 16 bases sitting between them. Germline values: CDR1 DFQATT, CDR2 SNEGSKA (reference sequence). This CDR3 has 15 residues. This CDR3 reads CSARARDEGRDTQYF. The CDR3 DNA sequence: TGCAGTGCTAGAGCCCGGGACGAAGGAAGAGATACGCAGTATTTT.